These 17 T cell receptor beta chains were all obtained from the same sample, sequenced in a study of blood T cell repertoires in COVID-19. TCRdb's table, derived via immunoSEQ multiplex PCR, lists solely in-frame clones and lacks some. Of around 330,000 clones listed, about nine tenths are singletons. Sample: PBMCs or T cells enriched from blood (not recorded which). All receptors come from a woman aged 40 to 50 who had recovered from COVID-19.

The CDR3 DNA sequence: TGTGCCAGCAGCCCCCTCTTAGGACAGAACCAAGAGACCCAGTACTTC. As protein: CASSPLLGQNQETQYF. The chain employs TRBV5-5 and TRBJ2-5; TRBD1 is a possible D gene (6 bases). Trimming cost V 4 bases and J 0 bases, with 16 bases left between them. From germline, CDR1 is SGHKS and CDR2 YYEKEE (reference sequence). CDR3 length equals 16 residues.

In nucleotides, the CDR3 is TGTGCCAGCAGCTTAGTGGGGCGGGGGAGCTCCTACAATGAGCAGTTCTTC. Its translation is CASSLVGRGSSYNEQFF. The chain employs TRBV11-3 and TRBJ2-1, with 7 bases aligning to TRBD2. V gave up 1 base and J gave up 0 bases; unmatched junction bases: 6. In germline, CDR1 is SGHNT, CDR2 YENEEA. The CDR3 is made up of 17 amino acids.

This clone has just a few counts. The rearrangement links TRBV29-1 to TRBJ2-7; 7 positions agree with TRBD2. Germline CDR1 and CDR2: SQVTM and ANQGSEA. Trimming cost V 7 bases and J 0 bases; bases outside gene matches: 9. The length of the CDR3 is 14 residues. The CDR3 DNA sequence: TGCAGCGCCTCTCCGGGGGGAAACTCCTACGAGCAGTACTTC. It codes for CSASPGGNSYEQYF.

This rearrangement joins TRBV28 to TRBJ1-3, with 7 bases identical to TRBD1. V shed 6 bases and J 0 bases; nucleotides not matched to a gene: 2. The CDR3 runs to 14 residues. The germline V gene encodes CDR1 MDHEN and CDR2 SYDVKM. The CDR3 region is CASRGQHSGNTIYF. CDR3 in DNA: TGTGCCAGCAGGGGACAGCACTCTGGAAACACCATATATTTT. The full variable domain, its missing parts supplied by reference TRBV28 and TRBJ1-3, is DVKVTQSSRYLVKRTGEKVFLECVQDMDHENMFWYRQDPGLGLRLIYFSYDVKMKEKGDIPEGYSVSREKKERFSLILESASTNQTSMYLCASRGQHSGNTIYFGEGSWLTVV.

This sequence joins TRBV24-1 and TRBJ2-1; TRBD2 agrees at 7 bases. Germline-derived CDR1 and CDR2 are KGHDR and SFDVKD. The CDR3 spans 17 residues. V lost 4 bases to trimming and J lost 7 bases; unmatched junction nucleotides: 15. The CDR3 DNA reads TGTGCCACCAGTGACCCCCCCCAGGCCGGGCGGGGGAATGAGCAGTTCTTC. This encodes CATSDPPQAGRGNEQFF.

This chain links TRBV6-2 or TRBV6-3 with TRBJ1-1; D ambiguous. The CDR3 runs to 14 residues. CDR1 and CDR2 (germline): MNHEY, SVGEGT. Trimming removed 2 bases at V and 1 base at J, with 8 bases between. The CDR3 nucleotides are TGTGCCAGCAGTTACGATGGCCGGAACACTGAAGCTTTCTTT. This codes for CASSYDGRNTEAFF.

The genes are TRBV28 and TRBJ1-6; 8 bases are shared with TRBD1. The germline V gene encodes CDR1 MDHEN and CDR2 SYDVKM. The CDR3 is made up of 16 amino acids. V gave up 5 bases and J gave up 5 bases; unmatched junction bases: 8. CDR3 loop: CASSNSGQGNNSPLHF. The CDR3 DNA reads TGTGCCAGCAGTAACTCCGGACAGGGTAATAATTCACCCCTCCACTTT. Looking up the rest from reference TRBV28 and TRBJ1-6 gives the full variable domain: DVKVTQSSRYLVKRTGEKVFLECVQDMDHENMFWYRQDPGLGLRLIYFSYDVKMKEKGDIPEGYSVSREKKERFSLILESASTNQTSMYLCASSNSGQGNNSPLHFGNGTRLTVT.

The chain is built from TRBV7-2 and TRBJ2-1; D gene ambiguous. The CDR3 length is 15 residues. CDR1 and CDR2 (germline): SGHTA, FQGNSA. With 2 bases removed from V and 2 bases from J, the gap between germline ends came to 10 bases. CDR3 sequence: CASSLNGEPYNEQFF. CDR3 in DNA: TGTGCCAGCAGCTTAAACGGAGAGCCCTACAATGAGCAGTTCTTC.

V and J are TRBV5-1 and TRBJ2-7; D might be TRBD2 (6 bases). Per germline, CDR1 SGHRS and CDR2 YFSETQ. The CDR3 is 14 residues long. V was shortened by 6 bases and J by 5 bases, with 18 bases between the two germline ends. The CDR3: CASTQGGGSNEQYF. The CDR3 nucleotides read TGCGCCAGCACCCAAGGAGGAGGGTCCAACGAGCAGTACTTC.

The J gene is TRBJ2-5, the V gene TRBV7-2; 13 bases are shared with TRBD2. Germline V gives CDR1 SGHTA, CDR2 FQGNSA. Losses at the gene ends were 3 bases for V and 0 bases for J; bases not matched to a gene: 10. This CDR3 region has 19 residues. CDR3 sequence reads: CASSFFPGLAGRYQETQYF. CDR3 bases: TGTGCCAGCAGCTTCTTTCCGGGACTAGCGGGGCGGTACCAAGAGACCCAGTACTTC.

The CDR3 nucleotides are TGTGCCAGCAGCTTACTCATAGGCACAGATACGCAGTATTTT. Translating gives CASSLLIGTDTQYF. This chain uses TRBV7-2 with TRBJ2-3; the D is unclear. The CDR3 runs 14 residues. Trimming pared 2 bases from V and 1 base from J, leaving 7 bases between. CDR1 and CDR2 from the germline V gene are SGHTA and FQGNSA.

This rearrangement joins TRBV15 to TRBJ2-1; tentative D call: TRBD1 (5 bases). The CDR3 totals 15 residues. Trimming took 0 bases from V and 12 from J, leaving 18 bases between them. The germline gives CDR1 LNHNV, CDR2 YYDKDF (reference sequence). CDR3 in DNA: TGTGCCACCAGCAGAGATAGGGGTGCAGGCTCTAGGCAGTTCTTC. Protein product: CATSRDRGAGSRQFF.

The gene calls are TRBV3-1 (or the pseudogene TRBV3-2) and TRBJ2-7; 16 nucleotides line up with TRBD2. The CDR3 spans 16 residues. CDR1 is LGHDT, CDR2 YNNKEL, per germline (reference sequence). V gave up 4 bases and J gave up 4 bases; unmatched junction bases: 4. The CDR3 region is CASSPGLAGGRYEQYF. The CDR3 DNA sequence: TGTGCCAGCAGCCCGGGACTAGCGGGGGGGCGGTACGAGCAGTACTTC.

V and J are TRBV10-3 and TRBJ1-2, with TRBD1 as a possible D gene (6 bases). Trimming removed 3 bases at V and 6 bases at J, with 11 bases between. Germline V gene lookup returns CDR1 ENHRY and CDR2 SYGVKD. The CDR3 runs to 13 residues. DNA of the CDR3: TGTGCCATCAGTGACGGACAGAAGAATGGCTACACCTTC. Residues: CAISDGQKNGYTF.

The chain links TRBV28 to TRBJ1-4; no firm D call. CDR1 MDHEN and CDR2 SYDVKM come from the germline V gene. This CDR3 is built from 14 residues. Trimming took off 5 bases at V and 5 bases at J, with 12 bases between the two ends. The CDR3 nucleotides read TGTGCCAGCAGTCTTGTGGTCGGGAATGAAAAACTGTTTTTT. Amino acids: CASSLVVGNEKLFF.

The chain carries TRBV9 and TRBJ1-4, with a tentative D call TRBD1 (6 bases). This CDR3 spans 16 amino acids. V lost 3 bases and J 0 bases, leaving 12 bases between the germline ends. Germline CDR1 and CDR2: SGDLS and YYNGEE. For the CDR3, the DNA is TGTGCCAGCAGCGCACGGGACACTTCAACTAATGAAAAACTGTTTTTT. Translated, it gives CASSARDTSTNEKLFF.

This chain links TRBV7-6 with TRBJ2-6, with 7 bases identical to TRBD1. J gave up 0 bases and V 5 bases, and 4 bases lay outside the gene matches. CDR1 is SGHVS, CDR2 FNYEAQ, per germline. The CDR3 length is 16 residues. CDR3 sequence reads: CASSPGQLSGANVLTF. CDR3 sequence (DNA): TGTGCCAGCAGCCCGGGACAGCTCTCTGGGGCCAACGTCCTGACTTTC.